The sequence of this TCR beta chain was determined in a study of T-cell memory formation after mild COVID-19. TCRdb reprocessed the 5' RACE reads with MiXCR, giving one entry per CDR3 protein. The table lists some 340,000 distinct CDR3 sequences, under 15% of them singletons. This clonotype showed up many times. There are 13 residues in the CDR3. Per the germline V gene, CDR1 is SQVTM and CDR2 is ANQGSEA. With 7 bases removed from V and 1 base from J, the gap between germline ends came to 13 bases. The sequenced sample was PBMCs or a T cell subset sorted from them (not recorded which). The chain links TRBV29-1 to TRBJ1-1; D may be TRBD1 (5 bases). The receptor was isolated from a man aged 18 to 35 who had mild COVID-19 (a few samples of this study predate the infection). Cell type and time point are not known. The CDR3 loop is CSARTLTNTEAFF. CDR3 nucleotide sequence: TGCAGCGCTCGGACACTTACGAACACTGAAGCTTTCTTT.